The next 11 T cell receptor beta chains were all read from a single sample in a study of blood T cell repertoires in COVID-19. TCRdb's copy holds only in-frame clones and misses some; the assay was immunoSEQ multiplex PCR. The sample lists about 30,000 clones, approximately 86% occurring once. The sequencing sample was made of peripheral blood. The receptors originated from a human donor in a cohort sampled during active COVID-19. The donor label of this sample is uncertain.

V gene TRBV18 combines with J gene TRBJ1-2; 7 nucleotides line up with TRBD1. Trimming removed 5 bases from V and 5 bases from J; junction bases left unmatched: 8. CDR1 KGHSH and CDR2 LQKENI come from the germline V gene. This CDR3 comprises 14 residues. In nucleotides, the CDR3 is TGTGCCAGCTCATCCGACAGGGAGCTATATGGCTACACCTTC. Its protein is CASSSDRELYGYTF.

This chain connects TRBV3-1 (or the pseudogene TRBV3-2) to TRBJ2-7, with 9 bases lining up with TRBD1. Trimming at V came to 1 base and at J to 6 bases, leaving 10 bases not matched to a gene. Germline loops: CDR1 LGHDT, CDR2 YNNKEL (reference sequence). The CDR3 is 16 amino acids. The CDR3 DNA is TGTGCCAGCAGCCAAGCCCCCGGACAGGGGTCGAGCGAGCAGTACTTC. This gives the protein CASSQAPGQGSSEQYF.

The chain is built from TRBV7-2 and TRBJ2-2, with 12 bases lining up with TRBD2. This CDR3 comprises 17 residues. CDR1 SGHTA and CDR2 FQGNSA come from the germline V gene. V lost 2 bases to trimming and J lost 6 bases; unmatched junction nucleotides: 7. The CDR3 loop is CASSLNGLAGGSGELFF. The CDR3 nucleotides are TGTGCCAGCAGCTTAAACGGGCTAGCGGGAGGGTCCGGGGAGCTGTTTTTT.

The table lists this clone with a few counts. The genes are TRBV21-1 and TRBJ1-2; the table names TRBD1, a call not compared with the DNA. TRBV21-1 is reported as a pseudogene. The CDR3 has 16 amino acids. The DNA of the CDR3 is TGTGCCAGCAGCACCCGACAGGGGCCCTACGTCTATGGCTACACCTTC. This encodes CASSTRQGPYVYGYTF.

V gene TRBV23-1 combines with J gene TRBJ2-7; TRBD2 matches 8 bases. TRBV23-1 qualifies as an ORF whose function is uncertain. The CDR3 loop spans 14 amino acids. With V trimmed by 3 bases and J by 5 bases, 6 bases remained unmatched. DNA for the CDR3: TGCGCCAGCAGTCACCCGGGACTAGGAGACGAGCAGTACTTC. Translated: CASSHPGLGDEQYF.

The chain links TRBV18 to TRBJ2-1, with D maybe TRBD1 (5 bases). Trimming stripped 4 bases from V and 4 bases from J, with 14 bases between. The germline gives CDR1 KGHSH, CDR2 LQKENI. The CDR3 is 15 amino acids. The DNA for the CDR3 is TGTGCCAGCTCACTGGGCTCTAGGACATACAATGAGCAGTTCTTC. As protein: CASSLGSRTYNEQFF. The complete variable domain, with remaining parts taken from reference TRBV18 and TRBJ2-1, reads NAGVMQNPRHLVRRRGQEARLRCSPMKGHSHVYWYRQLPEEGLKFMVYLQKENIIDESGMPKERFSAEFPKEGPSILRIQQVVRGDSAAYFCASSLGSRTYNEQFFGPGTRLTVL.

V gene TRBV7-9 combines with J gene TRBJ2-3; D perhaps matches TRBD1 (6 bases). Germline CDR1 and CDR2: SEHNR and FQNEAQ (reference sequence). V lost 5 bases, J lost 4 bases, and 16 bases lay in between. This CDR3 contains 15 residues. The DNA for the CDR3 is TGTGCCAGCAGCCTAATGGGGTGGACAGCAGATACGCAGTATTTT. It yields the protein CASSLMGWTADTQYF.

V and J are TRBV28 and TRBJ2-1; 7 bases agree with TRBD2. Trimming took 7 bases from V and 7 from J; bases not matched to a gene: 10. CDR1 is MDHEN and CDR2 is SYDVKM in the germline V gene. The CDR3 is 14 residues long. The CDR3 coding sequence is TGTGCCAGCACCAGCGGGATGGCTGCGAATGAGCAGTTCTTC. This encodes CASTSGMAANEQFF.

This chain connects TRBV28 to TRBJ2-7, with a possible D match to TRBD2 (6 bases). The germline gives CDR1 MDHEN, CDR2 SYDVKM. V was cut by 3 bases and J by 3 bases, with 15 bases left in between. The CDR3 spans 15 residues. The CDR3 coding sequence is TGTGCCAGCAGTTTCAGTGGAGGGAGGTTCTACGAGCAGTACTTC. Amino acids: CASSFSGGRFYEQYF.

The V call is TRBV7-7, the J call TRBJ2-1; 13 bases map to TRBD2. The CDR3 runs to 15 residues. Per the germline V gene, CDR1 is SSHAT and CDR2 is FNYEAQ (reference sequence). Losses at the gene ends were 5 bases for V and 7 bases for J; bases not matched to a gene: 5. The CDR3 spells CASSAGLAGENEQFF. The CDR3 DNA is TGTGCCAGCAGCGCCGGACTAGCGGGAGAAAATGAGCAGTTCTTC.

CDR3 region: CASSFARGLVNSPLHF. In DNA, the CDR3 is TGTGCCAGCAGTTTCGCCAGGGGGCTTGTTAATTCACCCCTCCACTTT. The chain links TRBV28 to TRBJ1-6, with 8 positions matching TRBD1. V was pared by 3 bases and J by 6 bases, with 7 bases of the junction left unmatched. CDR3 length: 16 amino acids. Looked up from germline, CDR1 is MDHEN and CDR2 is SYDVKM.